Following are 31 T cell receptor beta chains from one sample sequenced in a study of molecular identifiers for immune sequencing clone quantification. Each CDR3 protein gets one entry after TCRdb re-called the PCR reads with MiXCR. The repertoire includes around 20,000 distinct CDR3 sequences, more than 15% of them detected once, and around 1% sits in the top ten. The sample taken for sequencing was naive CD8+ T cells from blood, with Jurkat cell RNA spiked in. Sample subset: FACS-sorted CD8+CD4-CCR7+CD45RA+ naive T cells. These receptors originate from a human donor in good health. Some libraries in this study had Jurkat cell RNA spiked in.

The sample holds many counts of this clonotype. The chain joins TRBV2 to TRBJ2-3, with 7 bases matching TRBD2. Germline trimming cut 7 bases from V and 0 bases from J; bases unmatched to any gene: 7. The CDR3 consists of 15 residues. Germline V lookup: CDR1 SNHLY, CDR2 FYNNEI. CDR3 amino acids: CASNGRETSTDTQYF. The CDR3 DNA follows: TGTGCCAGCAATGGGCGGGAGACGAGCACAGATACGCAGTATTTT.

This clonotype was detected ten times or more. This sequence joins TRBV27 and TRBJ1-5; D gene unclear. V lost 4 bases and J lost 5, with 9 bases in between. Germline V gene data show CDR1 as MNHEY and CDR2 as SMNVEV (reference sequence). CDR3 length: 13 residues. The CDR3 bases are TGTGCCAGCAGTTGGTCACATGATCAGCCCCAGCATTTT. Its protein is CASSWSHDQPQHF.

A note on this clonotype: One end of the junction does not line up with germline, which may come from a read error. The rearrangement uses TRBV5-4 and TRBJ2-1; D not resolved. The CDR3 loop spans 11 amino acids. CDR1 is SGHNT and CDR2 is YYREEE in the germline V gene (reference sequence). The CDR3 sequence is CARRKDHEQFF. CDR3 bases: TGTGCCCGCAGAAAGGACCATGAGCAGTTCTTC.

In its sample, this clonotype was seen many times. The chain employs TRBV3-1 and TRBJ2-7, with 7 bases lining up with TRBD2. J lost 3 bases, V lost 7 bases, and 12 bases had no gene match. The length of the CDR3 is 15 residues. The V gene's germline CDR1 is LGHDT and CDR2 YNNKEL (reference sequence). This chain's CDR3 is CASTPNRGGNYEQYF. CDR3 in DNA: TGTGCCAGCACCCCTAACCGGGGAGGGAACTACGAGCAGTACTTC.

CDR3 residues: CASNPWDRATDTQYF. The CDR3, as DNA: TGTGCCAGCAACCCGTGGGACAGGGCCACAGATACGCAGTATTTT. This chain links TRBV7-9 with TRBJ2-3; 9 bases match TRBD1. The CDR3 covers 15 residues. Trimming at V came to 7 bases and at J to 2 bases, leaving 7 bases not matched to a gene. Germline CDR1 SEHNR, CDR2 FQNEAQ (reference sequence).

This CDR3 reads CASSLWDSYNSPLHF. The CDR3 nucleotides are TGTGCCAGCAGTTTATGGGACTCCTATAATTCACCCCTCCACTTT. The chain uses TRBV27 and TRBJ1-6; D is undetermined. The CDR3 loop spans 15 amino acids. V lost 1 base and J lost 0, with 4 bases in between. Germline V gene lookup returns CDR1 MNHEY and CDR2 SMNVEV (reference sequence).

Ten or more counts support this clonotype. This chain links TRBV5-4 with TRBJ2-1; D remains unclear. Trimming pared 5 bases from V and 8 bases from J, leaving 8 bases between. Germline CDR1 reads SGHNT; CDR2 reads YYREEE (reference sequence). CDR3 length equals 11 residues. The CDR3 nucleotides are TGTGCCAGCAGAAAGGACCATGAGCAGTTCTTC. Amino acid sequence: CASRKDHEQFF.

This clonotype appeared many times. V is TRBV14 and J is TRBJ2-2; D not resolved. Germline CDR1 is SGHDN and CDR2 is FVKESK. The CDR3 is 14 residues long. Trimming cost V 3 bases and J 3 bases, with 8 bases left between them. The CDR3 coding sequence is TGTGCCAGCAGCCACAACCCTTACACCGGGGAGCTGTTTTTT. Encoded protein: CASSHNPYTGELFF.

This clonotype was counted at least ten times. The chain has TRBV27 and TRBJ1-1; 9 bases match TRBD1. Germline loops: CDR1 MNHEY, CDR2 SMNVEV (reference sequence). The V and J ends lost 7 bases and 3 bases, in that order; junction bases with no gene match: 15. The CDR3 consists of 17 residues. The DNA of the CDR3 is TGTGCCAGCATTGCCGGGACAGGGTTGGGAGAGGACACTGAAGCTTTCTTT. Protein product: CASIAGTGLGEDTEAFF.

By its share, this clonotype is medium-sized. V and J are TRBV7-2 and TRBJ2-5; tentative D call: TRBD1 (6 bases). V lost 2 bases, J lost 1 base, and 11 bases lay in between. The CDR3 runs to 15 residues. Germline-derived CDR1 and CDR2 are SGHTA and FQGNSA. The CDR3 bases are TGTGCCAGCAGCTTAATCCAGGGGAGCCAAGAGACCCAGTACTTC. It is translated as CASSLIQGSQETQYF.

This CDR3 is CASSFSGTNTDTQYF. In nucleotides, the CDR3 is TGTGCCAGCAGCTTCTCCGGGACTAACACAGATACGCAGTATTTT. V and J are TRBV11-2 and TRBJ2-3, with TRBD2 matching 7 bases. The V and J ends lost 3 bases and 2 bases, in that order; junction bases with no gene match: 5. The CDR3 runs to 15 residues. The germline V gene has CDR1 SGHAT and CDR2 FQNNGV.

Notes on this clonotype: Given a much more abundant clone one base away, this may be a read error. The chain uses TRBV7-9 and TRBJ2-7, with D unclear. Per the germline V gene, CDR1 is SEHNR and CDR2 is FQNEAQ (reference sequence). The CDR3 has 12 amino acids. V was cut by 7 bases and J by 9 bases, with 16 bases left in between. The CDR3 nucleotides read TGTGCCAGCACCTCCAGGTCAAGAGTGCAGTACTTC. It is translated as CASTSRSRVQYF. Looking up the rest from reference TRBV7-9 and TRBJ2-7 gives the full variable domain: DTGVSQNPRHKITKRGQNVTFRCDPISEHNRLYWYRQTLGQGPEFLTYFQNEAQLEKSRLLSDRFSAERPKGSFSTLEIQRTEQGDSAMYLCASTSRSRVQYFGPGTRLTVT.

This clonotype showed up many times. The rearrangement links TRBV4-1 to TRBJ2-7, with 12 bases lining up with TRBD2. V trimming: 4 bases; J trimming: 0 bases; junction bases outside the gene matches: 4. This CDR3 has 16 amino acids. Germline V gene data show CDR1 as MGHRA and CDR2 as YSYEKL. The CDR3 DNA reads as TGCGCCAGCAGCCCCAGGACTAGCGGGGCCTCCTACGAGCAGTACTTC. It codes for CASSPRTSGASYEQYF.

This clonotype occurred many times. CDR3 residues: CAWSSTRAGSDIQYF. For the CDR3, the DNA is TGTGCCTGGAGCAGTACGCGGGCAGGGTCGGACATTCAGTACTTC. V gene TRBV30 combines with J gene TRBJ2-4; tentatively, D is TRBD1 or TRBD2 (5 bases each). CDR1 and CDR2 (germline): GTSNPN, SVGIG (reference sequence). The CDR3 contains 15 residues. Trimming stripped 3 bases from V and 8 bases from J, with 20 bases between.

The chain recombines TRBV3-1 with TRBJ2-4; D possibly corresponds to TRBD2 (5 bases). Trimming took off 5 bases at V and 7 bases at J, with 12 bases between the two ends. CDR1 is LGHDT and CDR2 is YNNKEL in the germline V gene (reference sequence). The CDR3 runs to 13 residues. The CDR3 region has the DNA TGTGCCAGCAGCTTCACGGGAAATAACATTCAGTACTTC. Its translation: CASSFTGNNIQYF.

By share, this clonotype counts as medium-sized. This sequence joins TRBV20-1 and TRBJ1-5; unclear D gene. V lost 0 bases, J lost 9 bases, and 9 bases lay in between. This CDR3 comprises 12 residues. Germline CDR1 and CDR2: DFQATT and SNEGSKA (reference sequence). The CDR3 spells CSARDSGRPQHF. The CDR3 DNA reads as TGCAGTGCTAGAGATTCGGGGAGGCCCCAGCATTTT.

The table lists this clonotype with many counts. The V call is TRBV4-1, the J call TRBJ2-2; the match to TRBD2 covers 7 bases. Germline CDR1 reads MGHRA; CDR2 reads YSYEKL. The CDR3 is 16 amino acids. J was trimmed by 2 bases and V by 3 bases; bases with no gene match: 6. CDR3 DNA sequence: TGCGCCAGCAGCCACCCCGGCGGGGGTAACACCGGGGAGCTGTTTTTT. Encoded protein: CASSHPGGGNTGELFF.

The sample holds many counts of this clonotype. The V and J genes are TRBV5-6 and TRBJ2-7, with D possibly TRBD2 on 5 matching bases. Trimming shortened V by 4 bases and J by 0 bases, and 8 bases separated the two germline ends. Per germline, CDR1 SGHDT and CDR2 YYEEEE. CDR3 length equals 13 residues. CDR3 in DNA: TGTGCCAGCAGCCCCGGAGGCTCCTACGAGCAGTACTTC. Protein product: CASSPGGSYEQYF.

There are many counts of this clonotype. The chain has TRBV2 and TRBJ1-4; D gene uncertain. CDR1 is SNHLY, CDR2 FYNNEI, per germline. This CDR3 contains 15 residues. Trimming pared 6 bases from V and 0 bases from J, leaving 11 bases between. CDR3 bases: TGTGCCAGCAGCCAAGGGCAGACAACTAATGAAAAACTGTTTTTT. This translates into CASSQGQTTNEKLFF.

This clonotype was seen at least ten times. V usage is TRBV4-3 and J usage is TRBJ2-7, with 11 bases matching TRBD1. This CDR3 spans 15 amino acids. Germline values: CDR1 LGHNA, CDR2 YSLEER. Germline trimming cut 6 bases from V and 2 bases from J; bases unmatched to any gene: 6. The CDR3: CASRTGQGAAYEQYF. In DNA, the CDR3 is TGCGCCAGCAGGACTGGACAGGGGGCGGCCTACGAGCAGTACTTC.

With respect to this clonotype: A read error may produce the germline difference seen at one junction end. This chain joins TRBV5-3 and TRBJ1-5, with a possible D match to TRBD1 (5 bases). TRBV5-3 is given ORF status, its function remaining uncertain. The CDR3 is made up of 15 amino acids. The DNA of the CDR3 is TGTGCCAGCAGCTTGTTGCAGGGACGCAATCAGCCCCAGCATTTT. This gives the protein CASSLLQGRNQPQHF.

In regard to this clonotype: This could be a read error, since a much larger clone is one nucleotide away. The rearrangement uses TRBV19 and TRBJ1-2, with 9 positions matching TRBD1. This CDR3 comprises 15 residues. Per germline, CDR1 LNHDA and CDR2 SQIVND (reference sequence). The CDR3 here is CTSSIPGDRVYGYTF. The CDR3 region has the DNA TGTACCAGTAGTATCCCTGGGGACAGGGTCTATGGCTACACCTTC.

The V gene is TRBV20-1, the J gene TRBJ2-7; the D gene could be TRBD1 or TRBD2 (5 bases each). From germline, CDR1 is DFQATT and CDR2 SNEGSKA (reference sequence). CDR3 length equals 15 residues. The V and J ends lost 1 base and 2 bases respectively, with 15 bases between them. CDR3 in amino acids: CSARGGMGHPYEQYF. CDR3 DNA: TGCAGTGCTAGAGGGGGGATGGGGCACCCCTACGAGCAGTACTTC.

Ten or more counts support this clonotype. This chain uses TRBV28 with TRBJ2-7; no definite D call. The CDR3 contains 15 residues. Germline V CDR1 and CDR2: MDHEN, SYDVKM. Between the trimmed V and J ends, which lost 2 bases and 2 bases, there was a span of 13 bases. This CDR3 reads CASSLQFSAAYEQYF. For the CDR3, the DNA is TGTGCCAGCAGTTTACAATTCAGTGCCGCCTACGAGCAGTACTTC. Based on the CDR3 plus reference TRBV28 and TRBJ2-7, the full variable domain is DVKVTQSSRYLVKRTGEKVFLECVQDMDHENMFWYRQDPGLGLRLIYFSYDVKMKEKGDIPEGYSVSREKKERFSLILESASTNQTSMYLCASSLQFSAAYEQYFGPGTRLTVT.

This clonotype was picked up one time. One end of the junction does not line up with germline, which may come from a read error. V and J are TRBV7-2 and TRBJ2-1, with D possibly matching TRBD2 (6 bases). Germline assignment: CDR1 SGHTA and CDR2 FQGNSA. This CDR3 comprises 14 residues. For the CDR3, the DNA is TGTGCCAGCAGCTTACTAGCGAGGAACAGTGAGCAGTTCTTT. It yields the protein CASSLLARNSEQFF.

A word on this clonotype: Without the conserved terminal phenylalanine or tryptophan, this CDR3 likely stems from a read error. V gene TRBV19 combines with J gene TRBJ2-2; D unclear. The V end lost 5 bases, the J end lost 6 bases, and 7 bases lay between the germline ends. From germline, CDR1 is LNHDA and CDR2 SQIVND (reference sequence). The CDR3 covers 12 residues. The CDR3 region has the DNA TGTGCCAGTAGTCTAGGTCCCGGGGAGCTGTTTCTT. It specifies CASSLGPGELFL.

About this clonotype: This may arise from a read error, as a much more abundant clone is one base away. The rearrangement links TRBV7-9 to TRBJ2-5; D might be TRBD1 (6 bases). CDR1 and CDR2 (germline): SEHNR, FQNEAQ (reference sequence). V was trimmed by 6 bases and J by 2 bases, leaving 19 bases between them. This CDR3 contains 16 residues. DNA for the CDR3: TGTGCCAGCAGGCCAAAGGGGCCGGGACAACAAGAGACCCAGTACTTC. Protein product: CASRPKGPGQQETQYF. The full variable domain, with the rest looked up from reference TRBV7-9 and TRBJ2-5, is DTGVSQNPRHKITKRGQNVTFRCDPISEHNRLYWYRQTLGQGPEFLTYFQNEAQLEKSRLLSDRFSAERPKGSFSTLEIQRTEQGDSAMYLCASRPKGPGQQETQYFGPGTRLLVL.

The sample holds many counts of this clonotype. A junction boundary mismatches the germline segment, possibly from a read error. The CDR3 DNA sequence: TGCGGCGTCGAGCAGACCGGGACCCCCTCCGAGCAGTACTTC. Translation gives CGVEQTGTPSEQYF. The J gene is TRBJ2-7, the V gene TRBV29-1, with D possibly called TRBD1 or TRBD2 (5 bases each). In germline, CDR1 is SQVTM, CDR2 ANQGSEA. The CDR3 is 14 amino acids.

The sample holds many counts of this clonotype. V gene TRBV4-1 combines with J gene TRBJ2-1; 9 positions match TRBD1. Germline V gene lookup returns CDR1 MGHRA and CDR2 YSYEKL. J lost 6 bases, V lost 2 bases, and 5 bases had no gene match. The CDR3 runs 15 residues. CDR3 DNA sequence: TGCGCCAGCAGCCAAATAGGGACAGGGCTCAATGAGCAGTTCTTC. Translation: CASSQIGTGLNEQFF.

This clonotype was recorded many times. This sequence joins TRBV7-2 and TRBJ2-1; D remains unclear. Germline CDR1 is SGHTA and CDR2 is FQGNSA. This CDR3 is built from 16 residues. V lost 1 base and J 2 bases, leaving 12 bases between the germline ends. CDR3 nucleotide sequence: TGTGCCAGCAGCTTAGTGGGCTACCAGACCTACAATGAGCAGTTCTTC. Protein product: CASSLVGYQTYNEQFF. Supplemented by reference TRBV7-2 and TRBJ2-1, the full variable domain reads GAGVSQSPSNKVTEKGKDVELRCDPISGHTALYWYRQSLGQGLEFLIYFQGNSAPDKSGLPSDRFSAERTGGSVSTLTIQRTQQEDSAVYLCASSLVGYQTYNEQFFGPGTRLTVL.

As for this clonotype: The junction does not match germline at one end; this may be a read error. This chain uses TRBV20-1 with TRBJ2-3, with TRBD1 as a possible D gene (5 bases). The CDR3 has 15 residues. Germline V gene data show CDR1 as DFQATT and CDR2 as SNEGSKA (reference sequence). The CDR3 coding sequence is TGCAGTGCTAGGGGGTTTTGGGGAATGACAGACACGCAGTGTTTT. Translation gives CSARGFWGMTDTQCF.